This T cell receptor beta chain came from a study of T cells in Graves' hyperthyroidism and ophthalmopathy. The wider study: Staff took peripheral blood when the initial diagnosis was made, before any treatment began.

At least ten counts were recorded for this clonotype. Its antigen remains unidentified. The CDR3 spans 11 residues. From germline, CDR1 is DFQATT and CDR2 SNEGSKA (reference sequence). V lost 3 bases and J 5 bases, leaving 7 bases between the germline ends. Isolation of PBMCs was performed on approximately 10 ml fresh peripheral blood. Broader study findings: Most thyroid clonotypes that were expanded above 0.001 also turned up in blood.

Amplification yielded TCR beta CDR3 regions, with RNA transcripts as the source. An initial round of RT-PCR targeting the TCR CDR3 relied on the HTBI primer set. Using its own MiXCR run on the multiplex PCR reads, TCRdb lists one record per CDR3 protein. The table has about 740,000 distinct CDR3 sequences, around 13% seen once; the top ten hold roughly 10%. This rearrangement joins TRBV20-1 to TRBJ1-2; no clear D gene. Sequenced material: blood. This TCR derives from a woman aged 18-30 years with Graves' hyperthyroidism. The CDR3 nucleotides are TGCAGTGCTAGCGACGGTTATGGCTACACCTTC. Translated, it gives CSASDGYGYTF.